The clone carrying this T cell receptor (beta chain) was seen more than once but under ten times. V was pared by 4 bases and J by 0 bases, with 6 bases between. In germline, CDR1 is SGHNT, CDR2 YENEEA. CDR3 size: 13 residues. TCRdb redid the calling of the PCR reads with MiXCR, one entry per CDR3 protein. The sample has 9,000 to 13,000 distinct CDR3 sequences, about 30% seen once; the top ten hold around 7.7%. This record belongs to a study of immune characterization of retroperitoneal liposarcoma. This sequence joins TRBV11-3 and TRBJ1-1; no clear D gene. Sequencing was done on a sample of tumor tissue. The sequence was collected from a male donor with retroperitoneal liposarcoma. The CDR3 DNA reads TGTGCCAGCAGCTCTAACTTGAACACTGAAGCTTTCTTT. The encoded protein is CASSSNLNTEAFF.